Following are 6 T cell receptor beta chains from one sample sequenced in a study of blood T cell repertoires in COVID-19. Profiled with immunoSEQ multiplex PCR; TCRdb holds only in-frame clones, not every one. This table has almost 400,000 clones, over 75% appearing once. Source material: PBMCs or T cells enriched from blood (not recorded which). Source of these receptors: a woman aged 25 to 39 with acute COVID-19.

The CDR3, as DNA: TGCGCCAGCAGCTCCGACCCGACTAGTAGACAAGAGACCCAGTACTTC. Amino acids: CASSSDPTSRQETQYF. V and J are TRBV5-1 and TRBJ2-5; TRBD2 might be the D (6 bases). Per the germline V gene, CDR1 is SGHRS and CDR2 is YFSETQ. This CDR3 contains 16 residues. V lost 3 bases to trimming and J lost 2 bases, with 17 bases between them.

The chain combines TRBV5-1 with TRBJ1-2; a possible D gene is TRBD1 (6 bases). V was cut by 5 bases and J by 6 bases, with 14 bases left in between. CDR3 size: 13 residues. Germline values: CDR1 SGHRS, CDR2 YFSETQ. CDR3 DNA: TGCGCCAGCAGTCCGGACAGTTCGAATGGCTACACCTTC. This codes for CASSPDSSNGYTF.

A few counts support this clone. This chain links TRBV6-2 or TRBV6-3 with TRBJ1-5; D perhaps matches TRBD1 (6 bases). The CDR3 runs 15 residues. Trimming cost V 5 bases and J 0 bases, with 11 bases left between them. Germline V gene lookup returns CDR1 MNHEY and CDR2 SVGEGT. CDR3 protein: CASSTPQGSNQPQHF. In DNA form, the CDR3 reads TGTGCCAGCAGTACCCCACAGGGTAGCAATCAGCCCCAGCATTTT.

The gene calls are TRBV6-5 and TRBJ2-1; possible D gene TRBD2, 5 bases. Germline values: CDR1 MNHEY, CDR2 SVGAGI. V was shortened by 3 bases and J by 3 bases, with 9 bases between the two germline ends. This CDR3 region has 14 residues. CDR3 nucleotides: TGTGCCAGCAGTTATGCGGGTAGCTACAATGAGCAGTTCTTC. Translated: CASSYAGSYNEQFF.

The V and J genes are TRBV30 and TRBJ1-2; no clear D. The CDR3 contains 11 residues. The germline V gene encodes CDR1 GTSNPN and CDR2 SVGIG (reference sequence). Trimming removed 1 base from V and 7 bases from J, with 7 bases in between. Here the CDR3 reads CAWSGGSGYTF. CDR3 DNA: TGTGCCTGGAGTGGAGGGAGTGGCTACACCTTC.

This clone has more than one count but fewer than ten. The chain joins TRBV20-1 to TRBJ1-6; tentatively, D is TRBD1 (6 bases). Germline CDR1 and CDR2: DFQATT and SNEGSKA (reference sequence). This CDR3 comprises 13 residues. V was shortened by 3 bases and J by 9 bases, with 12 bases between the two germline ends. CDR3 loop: CSASNRDGSPLHF. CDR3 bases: TGCAGTGCTAGTAACAGGGATGGTTCACCCCTCCACTTT.